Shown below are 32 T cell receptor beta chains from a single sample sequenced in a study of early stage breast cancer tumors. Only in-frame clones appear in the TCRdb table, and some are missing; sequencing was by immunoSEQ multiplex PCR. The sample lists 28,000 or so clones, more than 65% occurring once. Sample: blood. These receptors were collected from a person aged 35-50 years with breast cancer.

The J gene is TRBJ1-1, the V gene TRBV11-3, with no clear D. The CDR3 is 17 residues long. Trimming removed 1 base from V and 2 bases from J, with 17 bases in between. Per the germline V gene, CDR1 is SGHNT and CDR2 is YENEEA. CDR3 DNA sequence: TGTGCCAGCAGCTTAGCCAGGTTAGCGACCAAAAACACTGAAGCTTTCTTT. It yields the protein CASSLARLATKNTEAFF. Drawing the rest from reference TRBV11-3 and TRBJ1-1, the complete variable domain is EAGVVQSPRYKIIEKKQPVAFWCNPISGHNTLYWYLQNLGQGPELLIRYENEEAVDDSQLPKDRFSAERLKGVDSTLKIQPAELGDSAVYLCASSLARLATKNTEAFFGQGTRLTVV.

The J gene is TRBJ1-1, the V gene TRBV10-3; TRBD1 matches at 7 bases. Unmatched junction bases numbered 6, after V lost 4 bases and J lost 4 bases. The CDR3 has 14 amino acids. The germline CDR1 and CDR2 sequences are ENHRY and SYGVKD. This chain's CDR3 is CAISVGRDSTEAFF. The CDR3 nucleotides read TGTGCCATCAGTGTGGGCAGGGACAGCACTGAAGCTTTCTTT.

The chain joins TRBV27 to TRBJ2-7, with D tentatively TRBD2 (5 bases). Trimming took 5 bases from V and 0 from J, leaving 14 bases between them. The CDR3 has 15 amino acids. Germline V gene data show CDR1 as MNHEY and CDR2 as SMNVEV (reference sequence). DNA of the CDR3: TGTGCCAGCAGTCCGCGGGCGGGTTCCTCCTACGAGCAGTACTTC. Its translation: CASSPRAGSSYEQYF.

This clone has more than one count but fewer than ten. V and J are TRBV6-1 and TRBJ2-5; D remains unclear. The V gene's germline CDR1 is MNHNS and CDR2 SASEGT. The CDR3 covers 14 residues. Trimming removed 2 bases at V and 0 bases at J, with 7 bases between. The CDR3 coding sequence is TGTGCCAGCAGTGAATGGCGGAACCAAGAGACCCAGTACTTC. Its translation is CASSEWRNQETQYF.

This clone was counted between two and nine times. CDR3 loop: CASSHSGRSYEQYF. For the CDR3, the DNA is TGTGCCAGTAGCCATAGTGGGAGGTCCTACGAGCAGTACTTC. The chain employs TRBV19 and TRBJ2-7, with D perhaps matching TRBD2 (6 bases). Deletions cut 6 bases from V and 1 base from J, with 13 bases between. The CDR3 is made up of 14 amino acids. CDR1 is LNHDA and CDR2 is SQIVND in the germline V gene (reference sequence).

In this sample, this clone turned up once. The CDR3 reads CASSYSSGSGYTF. CDR3 nucleotide sequence: TGTGCCAGCAGTTACTCGAGTGGGAGTGGCTACACCTTC. The chain has TRBV6-5 and TRBJ1-2, with unresolved D. CDR3 length: 13 residues. Trimming removed 0 bases at V and 7 bases at J, with 9 bases between. CDR1 MNHEY and CDR2 SVGAGI come from the germline V gene.

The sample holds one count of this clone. This chain's CDR3 is CASSLVQNYDTQYF. Written as DNA, the CDR3 is TGTGCCAGCAGCTTGGTTCAGAACTACGATACGCAGTATTTT. The chain uses TRBV5-4 and TRBJ2-3; D gene uncertain. This CDR3 is 14 amino acids long. Trimming took 0 bases from V and 6 from J, leaving 11 bases between them. Germline V gene sequence: CDR1 SGHNT, CDR2 YYREEE (reference sequence).

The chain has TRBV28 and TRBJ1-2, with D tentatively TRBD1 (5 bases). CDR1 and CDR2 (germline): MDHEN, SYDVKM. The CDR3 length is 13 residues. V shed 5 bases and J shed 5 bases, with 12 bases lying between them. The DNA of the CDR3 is TGTGCCAGCAGTGTACCGGGGGTTTATGGCTACACCTTC. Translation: CASSVPGVYGYTF.

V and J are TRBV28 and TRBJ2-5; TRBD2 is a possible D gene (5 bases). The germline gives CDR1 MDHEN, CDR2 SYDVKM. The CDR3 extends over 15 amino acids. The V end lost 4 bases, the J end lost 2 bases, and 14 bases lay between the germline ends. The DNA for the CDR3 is TGTGCCAGCAGTTCCCGGTTAGCGTCACAAGAGACCCAGTACTTC. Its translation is CASSSRLASQETQYF. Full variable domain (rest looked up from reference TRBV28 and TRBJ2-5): DVKVTQSSRYLVKRTGEKVFLECVQDMDHENMFWYRQDPGLGLRLIYFSYDVKMKEKGDIPEGYSVSREKKERFSLILESASTNQTSMYLCASSSRLASQETQYFGPGTRLLVL.

CDR3 nucleotides: TGTGCCAGCAGTTTAGGTTTCGGCAGGGGATCAGATACGCAGTATTTT. Amino acid sequence: CASSLGFGRGSDTQYF. The gene calls are TRBV27 and TRBJ2-3; perhaps TRBD1 as D (6 bases). The CDR3 runs 16 residues. Per germline, CDR1 MNHEY and CDR2 SMNVEV (reference sequence). Trimming cost V 2 bases and J 4 bases, with 16 bases left between them.

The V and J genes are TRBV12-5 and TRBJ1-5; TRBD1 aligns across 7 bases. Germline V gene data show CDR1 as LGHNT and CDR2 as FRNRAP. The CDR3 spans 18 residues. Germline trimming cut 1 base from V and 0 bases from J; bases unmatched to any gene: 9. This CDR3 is CASGLGRDSLYSNQPQHF. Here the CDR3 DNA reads TGTGCTAGTGGTTTGGGTCGGGACAGCCTATATAGCAATCAGCCCCAGCATTTT.

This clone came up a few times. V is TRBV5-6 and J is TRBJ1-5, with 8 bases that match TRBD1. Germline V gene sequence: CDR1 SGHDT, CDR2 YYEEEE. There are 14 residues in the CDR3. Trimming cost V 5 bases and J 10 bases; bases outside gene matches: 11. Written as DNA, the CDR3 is TGTGCCAGCAGTTACACAGGGGGTGGTGGTCCCCAGCATTTT. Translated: CASSYTGGGGPQHF.

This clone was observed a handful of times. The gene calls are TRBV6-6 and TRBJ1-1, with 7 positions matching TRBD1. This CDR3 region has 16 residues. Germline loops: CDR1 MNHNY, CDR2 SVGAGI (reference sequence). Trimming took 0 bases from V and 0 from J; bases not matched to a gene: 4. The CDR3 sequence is CASSYSSGTVNTEAFF. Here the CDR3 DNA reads TGTGCCAGCAGTTACTCGTCAGGGACAGTGAACACTGAAGCTTTCTTT.

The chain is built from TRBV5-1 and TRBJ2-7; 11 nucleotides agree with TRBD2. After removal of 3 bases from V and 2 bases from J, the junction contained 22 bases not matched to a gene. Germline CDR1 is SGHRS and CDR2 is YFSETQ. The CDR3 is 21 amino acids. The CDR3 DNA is TGCGCCAGCAGCTGGCCCGGGACTAGCGGAAATTCTGCCCTCAGAACCTACGAGCAGTACTTC. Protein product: CASSWPGTSGNSALRTYEQYF.

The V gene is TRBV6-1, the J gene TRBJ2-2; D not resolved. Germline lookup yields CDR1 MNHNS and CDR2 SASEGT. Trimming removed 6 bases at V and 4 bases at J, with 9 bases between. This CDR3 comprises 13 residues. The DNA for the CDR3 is TGTGCCAGCAGAGCCACGGGCACCGGGGAGCTGTTTTTT. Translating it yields CASRATGTGELFF.

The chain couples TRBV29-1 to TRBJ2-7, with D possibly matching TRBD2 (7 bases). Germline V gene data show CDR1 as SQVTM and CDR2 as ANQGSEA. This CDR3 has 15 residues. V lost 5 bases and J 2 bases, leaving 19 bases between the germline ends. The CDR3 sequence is CSVSRGGEVPYEQYF. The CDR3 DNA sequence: TGCAGCGTTTCGCGAGGGGGGGAGGTGCCCTACGAGCAGTACTTC.

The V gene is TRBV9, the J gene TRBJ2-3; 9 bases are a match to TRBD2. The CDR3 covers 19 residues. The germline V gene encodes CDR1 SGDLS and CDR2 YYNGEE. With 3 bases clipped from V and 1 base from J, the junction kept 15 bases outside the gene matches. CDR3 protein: CASSGAGGGSSVRTDTQYF. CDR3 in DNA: TGTGCCAGCAGCGGGGCGGGAGGGGGGTCGAGTGTGCGCACAGATACGCAGTATTTT.

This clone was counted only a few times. The DNA of the CDR3 is TGTGCCAGCAGCCCAGGGGTTAGAAATCAGCCCCAGCATTTT. It yields the protein CASSPGVRNQPQHF. V gene TRBV7-8 combines with J gene TRBJ1-5, with D tentatively TRBD1 (6 bases). The CDR3 is 14 amino acids. Trimming stripped 5 bases from V and 4 bases from J, with 12 bases between. CDR1 and CDR2 from the germline V gene are SGHVS and FQNEAQ.

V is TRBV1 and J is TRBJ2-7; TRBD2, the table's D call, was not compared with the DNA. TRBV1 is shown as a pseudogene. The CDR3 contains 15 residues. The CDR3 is CTSSRTVGGTYEQYF. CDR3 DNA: TGCACCAGCAGCCGAACCGTCGGGGGGACCTACGAGCAGTACTTC.

This CDR3 is CASSQLRQGSEKLFF. The CDR3 DNA reads TGCGCCAGCAGCCAGCTACGACAGGGTAGTGAAAAACTGTTTTTT. The chain has TRBV4-3 and TRBJ1-4; 7 nucleotides line up with TRBD1. This CDR3 has 15 residues. V dropped 3 bases and J dropped 7; count of bases not matched to a gene: 8. Germline CDR1 LGHNA, CDR2 YSLEER.

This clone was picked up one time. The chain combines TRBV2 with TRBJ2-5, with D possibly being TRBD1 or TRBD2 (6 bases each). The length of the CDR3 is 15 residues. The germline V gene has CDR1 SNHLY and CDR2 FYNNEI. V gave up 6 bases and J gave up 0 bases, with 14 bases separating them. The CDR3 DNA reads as TGTGCCAGCAGCCCGGGGGCGGGGTACCAAGAGACCCAGTACTTC. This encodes CASSPGAGYQETQYF. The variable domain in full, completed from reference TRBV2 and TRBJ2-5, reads EPEVTQTPSHQVTQMGQEVILRCVPISNHLYFYWYRQILGQKVEFLVSFYNNEISEKSEIFDDQFSVERPDGSNFTLKIRSTKLEDSAMYFCASSPGAGYQETQYFGPGTRLLVL.

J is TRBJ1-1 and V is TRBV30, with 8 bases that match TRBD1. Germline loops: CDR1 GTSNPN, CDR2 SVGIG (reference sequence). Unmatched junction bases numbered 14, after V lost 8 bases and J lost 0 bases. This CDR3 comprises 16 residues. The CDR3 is CAGQGARLPMNTEAFF. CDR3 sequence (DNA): TGTGCCGGTCAGGGGGCCCGCCTTCCGATGAACACTGAAGCTTTCTTT.

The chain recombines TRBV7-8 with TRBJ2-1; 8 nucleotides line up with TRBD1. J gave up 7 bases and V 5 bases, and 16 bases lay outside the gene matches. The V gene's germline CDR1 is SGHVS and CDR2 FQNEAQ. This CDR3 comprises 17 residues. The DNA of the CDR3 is TGTGCCAGCAGCCAGCTTAGTCCTTACACAGGGGGGAATGAGCAGTTCTTC. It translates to CASSQLSPYTGGNEQFF.

DNA of the CDR3: TGTGCCAGCAGCGTCCGGGACAGCGCAGTCCATGAGCAGTTCTTC. Translation gives CASSVRDSAVHEQFF. The J gene is TRBJ2-1, the V gene TRBV9; 7 bases line up with TRBD1. CDR3 length: 15 residues. Germline V lookup: CDR1 SGDLS, CDR2 YYNGEE. The ends lost 2 bases at V and 8 bases at J; junction bases unmatched: 10.

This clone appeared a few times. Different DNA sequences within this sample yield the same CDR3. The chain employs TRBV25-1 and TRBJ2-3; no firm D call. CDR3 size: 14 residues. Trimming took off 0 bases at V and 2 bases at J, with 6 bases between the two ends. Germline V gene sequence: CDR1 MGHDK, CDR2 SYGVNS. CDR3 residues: CASSEYSLTDTQYF. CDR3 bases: TGTGCCAGCAGTGAATATAGCCTCACAGATACGCAGTATTTT. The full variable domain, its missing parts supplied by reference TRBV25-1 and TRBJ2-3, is EADIYQTPRYLVIGTGKKITLECSQTMGHDKMYWYQQDPGMELHLIHYSYGVNSTEKGDLSSESTVSRIRTEHFPLTLESARPSHTSQYLCASSEYSLTDTQYFGPGTRLTVL.

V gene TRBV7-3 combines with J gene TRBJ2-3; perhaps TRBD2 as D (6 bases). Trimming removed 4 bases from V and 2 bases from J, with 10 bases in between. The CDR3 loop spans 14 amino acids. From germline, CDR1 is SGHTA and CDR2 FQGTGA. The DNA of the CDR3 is TGTGCCAGCAGCTCAGCGGGCCCCACAGATACGCAGTATTTT. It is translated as CASSSAGPTDTQYF.

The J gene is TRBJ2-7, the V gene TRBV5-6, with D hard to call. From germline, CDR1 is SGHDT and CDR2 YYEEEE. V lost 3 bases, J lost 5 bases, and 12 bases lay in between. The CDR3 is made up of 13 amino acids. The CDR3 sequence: CASSWSYGHEQYF. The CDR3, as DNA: TGTGCCAGCAGCTGGTCGTACGGCCACGAGCAGTACTTC.

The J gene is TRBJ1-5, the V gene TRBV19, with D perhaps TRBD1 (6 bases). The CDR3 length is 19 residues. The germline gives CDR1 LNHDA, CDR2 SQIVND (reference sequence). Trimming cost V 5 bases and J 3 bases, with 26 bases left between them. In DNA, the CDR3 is TGTGCCAGTAGTCCCGAAGGGCGGGCATTCAGGGGCCTCAATCAGCCCCAGCATTTT. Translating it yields CASSPEGRAFRGLNQPQHF.

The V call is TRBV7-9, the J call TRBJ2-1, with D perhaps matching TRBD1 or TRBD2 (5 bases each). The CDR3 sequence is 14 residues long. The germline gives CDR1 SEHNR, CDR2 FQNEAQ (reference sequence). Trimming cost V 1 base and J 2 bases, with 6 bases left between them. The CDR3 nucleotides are TGTGCCAGCAGCTTAGGGGACGCCTACAATGAGCAGTTCTTC. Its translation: CASSLGDAYNEQFF.

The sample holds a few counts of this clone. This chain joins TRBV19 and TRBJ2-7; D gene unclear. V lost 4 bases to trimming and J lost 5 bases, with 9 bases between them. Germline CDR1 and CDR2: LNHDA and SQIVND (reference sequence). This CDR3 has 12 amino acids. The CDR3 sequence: CASSTGRNEQYF. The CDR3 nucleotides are TGTGCCAGTAGTACCGGACGGAACGAGCAGTACTTC.

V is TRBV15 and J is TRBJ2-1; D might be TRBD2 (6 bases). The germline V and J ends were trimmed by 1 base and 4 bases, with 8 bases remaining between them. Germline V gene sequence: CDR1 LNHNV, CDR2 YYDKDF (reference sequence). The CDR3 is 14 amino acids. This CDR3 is CATSRAGTYNEQFF. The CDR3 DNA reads TGTGCCACCAGCAGAGCGGGGACTTACAATGAGCAGTTCTTC.

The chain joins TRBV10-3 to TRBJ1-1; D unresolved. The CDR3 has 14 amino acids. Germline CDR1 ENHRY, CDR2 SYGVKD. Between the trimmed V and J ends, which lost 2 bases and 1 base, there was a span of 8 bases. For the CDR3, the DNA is TGTGCCATCAGTGAGGGACCAACGAACACTGAAGCTTTCTTT. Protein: CAISEGPTNTEAFF.